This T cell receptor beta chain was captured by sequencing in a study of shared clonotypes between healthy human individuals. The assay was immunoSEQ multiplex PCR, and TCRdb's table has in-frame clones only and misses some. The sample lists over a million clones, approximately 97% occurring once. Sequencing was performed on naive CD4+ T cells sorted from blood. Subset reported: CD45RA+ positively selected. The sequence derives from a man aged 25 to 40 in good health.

The CDR3 reads CASRPQVATNEKLFF. DNA of the CDR3: TGTGCCAGCAGACCCCAGGTGGCAACTAATGAAAAACTGTTTTTT. This chain links TRBV6-5 with TRBJ1-4; no definite D call. In germline, CDR1 is MNHEY, CDR2 SVGAGI. Trimming cost V 6 bases and J 0 bases, with 11 bases left between them. The CDR3 runs to 15 residues.